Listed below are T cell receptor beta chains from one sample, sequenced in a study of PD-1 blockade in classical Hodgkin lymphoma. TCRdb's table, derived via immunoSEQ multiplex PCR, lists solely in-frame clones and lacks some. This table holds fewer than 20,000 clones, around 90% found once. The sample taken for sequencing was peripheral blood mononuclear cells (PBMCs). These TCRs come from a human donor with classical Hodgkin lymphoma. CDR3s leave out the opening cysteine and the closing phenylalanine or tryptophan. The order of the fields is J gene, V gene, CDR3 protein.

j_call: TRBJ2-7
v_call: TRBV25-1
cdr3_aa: ASSEREGQSSYEQY

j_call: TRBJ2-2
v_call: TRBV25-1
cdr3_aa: ASSVGSGELF

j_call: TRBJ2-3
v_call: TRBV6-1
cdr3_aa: ASAGAKNTDTQY

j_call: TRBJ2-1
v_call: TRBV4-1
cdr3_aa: ASSRGGQSNNEQF

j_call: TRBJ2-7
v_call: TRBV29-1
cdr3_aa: SVDNGRDNEQY

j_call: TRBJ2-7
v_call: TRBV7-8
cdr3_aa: ASSPFASGAYEQY

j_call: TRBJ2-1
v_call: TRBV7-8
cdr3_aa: ASSLALGGKQF

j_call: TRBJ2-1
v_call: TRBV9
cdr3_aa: ASSANLAGVNNEQF

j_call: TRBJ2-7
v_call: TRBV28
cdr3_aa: ASSFHVTGGTYEQY

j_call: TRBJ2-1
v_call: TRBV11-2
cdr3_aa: ASSLEGSGRQF

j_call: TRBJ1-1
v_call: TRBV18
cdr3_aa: ASSPPRRGTEAF

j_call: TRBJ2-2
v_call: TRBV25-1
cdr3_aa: ASSEYKGTGELF

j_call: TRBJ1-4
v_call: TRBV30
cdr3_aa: AWSGKGSEKLF

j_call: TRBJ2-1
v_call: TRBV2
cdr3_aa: ASSTTSGIFNEQF

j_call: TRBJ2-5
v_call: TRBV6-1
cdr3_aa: ASSDRADQETQY

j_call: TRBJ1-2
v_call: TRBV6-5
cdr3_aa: ASSQSTYGYT

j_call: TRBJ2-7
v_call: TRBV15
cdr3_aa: ATSRDRSYEQY

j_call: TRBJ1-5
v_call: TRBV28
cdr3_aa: ASAGQGVEPQH

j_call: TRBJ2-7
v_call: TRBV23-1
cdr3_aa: ASSQIAPGLAGPYEQY

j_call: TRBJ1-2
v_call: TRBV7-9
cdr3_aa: ASSLGPTPIYGYT

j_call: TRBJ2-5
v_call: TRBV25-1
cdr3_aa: ASRSGSGETQY

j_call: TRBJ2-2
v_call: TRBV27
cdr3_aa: ASSFRTGGDGELF

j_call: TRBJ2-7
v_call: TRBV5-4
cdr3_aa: ASSLDVGSYEQY

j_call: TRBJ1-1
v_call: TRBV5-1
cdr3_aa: ASSLTGGLTEAF

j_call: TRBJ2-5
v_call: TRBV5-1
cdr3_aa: ASSLTRETQY

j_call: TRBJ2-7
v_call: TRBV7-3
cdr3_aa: ASSYTGNGDEQY

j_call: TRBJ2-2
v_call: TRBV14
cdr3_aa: ASSQGNTGELF